This is a list of T cell receptor beta chains from one sample in a study of CD8+ T cells in alopecia areata. Profiling relied on immunoSEQ multiplex PCR, and the TCRdb table lists in-frame clones only, not all of them. The sample lists 80,000 to 100,000 clones, roughly two fifths seen once, with more than 15% in the top ten. Material: CD8+ T cells sorted from blood, obtained at week 24, from a patient treated with tofacitinib. These receptors all stem from a human donor with alopecia areata. CDR3s include the opening cysteine and the closing phenylalanine or tryptophan. The D gene is left open where the match is weak. Size tells how often a clone was seen (once, few, many) or the class of an expanded clone, and some rows leave it out.

V	J	size	D	DNA	CDR3
TRBV28	TRBJ1-5	few	TRBD1	TGTGCCAGCAGTTTAATCACCCGGACAGGGGGAAATCAGCCCCAGCATTTT	CASSLITRTGGNQPQHF
TRBV5-4	TRBJ2-7	.	.	TGTGCCAGCAGCTTCACTGAGAGCGAGCAGTACTTC	CASSFTESEQYF
TRBV11-3	TRBJ2-7	.	.	TGTGCCAGCAGCTTAGGTATAACCTACGAGCAGTACTTC	CASSLGITYEQYF
TRBV29-1	TRBJ2-1	few	TRBD2	TGCAGCGACACGGTCGCCAGGGCGGGAGATGAGCAGTTCTTC	CSDTVARAGDEQFF
TRBV5-1	TRBJ2-7	.	TRBD1	TGCGCCAGCAGACCCACCGGGACAGGGCGTTTCGAGCAGTACTTC	CASRPTGTGRFEQYF
TRBV7-9	TRBJ2-7	once	.	TGTGCCAGCAGCTTCCCTGGGGAGGCCGCCTACGAGCAGTACTTC	CASSFPGEAAYEQYF
TRBV9	TRBJ2-2	many	TRBD2	TGTGCCAGCAGCGTGAGACTAGCGGAGAACACCGGGGAGCTGTTTTTT	CASSVRLAENTGELFF
TRBV28	TRBJ2-1	.	.	TGTGCCAGCAGTTTACTCGGGTCCTACAATGAGCAGTTCTTC	CASSLLGSYNEQFF
TRBV30	TRBJ2-1	once	.	TGTGCCTGGAGGGGGAACGGGGGCCTAGCTCGAAATGAGCAGTTCTTC	CAWRGNGGLARNEQFF
TRBV21-1	TRBJ1-1	.	.	TGTGCCAGCAGCAACGAAGGGATCACTGAAGCTTTCTTT	CASSNEGITEAFF
TRBV15	TRBJ2-6	.	.	TGTGCCACCGAGGACGCGAACTCTGGGGCCAACGTCCTGACTTTC	CATEDANSGANVLTF
TRBV4-1	TRBJ2-1	.	TRBD2	TGCGCCAGCAGCTCAGGCCCGGGGGGGACTAGCAGGTATGAGCAGTTCTTC	CASSSGPGGTSRYEQFF
TRBV30	TRBJ1-1	.	TRBD1	TGTGCCTGGAGTGCGAGGACAGGGATTACGTCGACTGAAGCTTTCTTT	CAWSARTGITSTEAFF
TRBV9	TRBJ2-7	few	.	TGTGCCAGCAGCGTAGCAGGGAGCGTGGGCGAGCAGTACTTC	CASSVAGSVGEQYF
TRBV9	TRBJ2-5	.	.	TGTGCCAGCAGCGTAGGCGGCTCCCAAGAGACCCAGTACTTC	CASSVGGSQETQYF
TRBV10-3	TRBJ1-5	.	.	TGTGCCATCAGTGAGGGGGAGGTTCAGCCCCAGCATTTT	CAISEGEVQPQHF
TRBV11-1	TRBJ2-7	.	TRBD1	TGTGCCAGCAGCTTACGGACAGGGCCCCAGCAGTACTTC	CASSLRTGPQQYF
TRBV4-1	TRBJ1-1	.	.	TGCGCCAGCAGCCAAGGGTCTGGGGCGTCTGAAGCTTTCTTT	CASSQGSGASEAFF
TRBV7-2	TRBJ2-7	few	.	TGTGCCAGCAGCTTAATGCGGGACAGCTCCTACGAGCAGTACTTC	CASSLMRDSSYEQYF
TRBV6-4	TRBJ2-1	medium-sized	.	TGTGCCAGCAGTGACTCAAGAGACCTAGTAACCAAGTTCTTC	CASSDSRDLVTKFF
TRBV7-8	TRBJ1-1	.	.	TGTGCCAGCAGCCTTAAGGACGTCCACATGAACACTGAAGCTTTCTTT	CASSLKDVHMNTEAFF
TRBV28	TRBJ1-1	few	.	TGTGCCAGCAGTTTGTCTGTGAACACTGAAGCTTTCTTT	CASSLSVNTEAFF
TRBV5-1	TRBJ2-7	once	.	TGCGCCAGCAGCCCCTCCAAACCCGGGGGAGCCTACGAGCAGTACTTC	CASSPSKPGGAYEQYF
TRBV2	TRBJ2-5	.	.	TGTGCCAGCAGTGAGTTAGAGACCCAGTACTTC	CASSELETQYF